This TCR beta chain was observed in a study of shared clonotypes between healthy human individuals. Findings and caveats of the study: Approximately 4.9% of naive CD4 clonotypes were shared across a few donors. Having only a few donors restricted how much genetic and exposure-history diversity was captured. Among donors, clonotype sharing was expected to be affected by sequencing depth. The study's rarefaction showed incomplete sorted-subset sequencing despite large depth.

The table came from immunoSEQ multiplex PCR; TCRdb's copy has only in-frame clones and leaves some out. Among about 800,000 clones listed, 90% to 97% were seen once. CD45RO-negative CD8 cells positively selected for CCR7 made up the naive population, which excluded terminally differentiated effector memory CD45RA+ cells. As to this clone: Antigen specificity is unknown.

V was clipped by 0 bases and J by 7 bases, with 13 bases between them. The CDR3 has 14 amino acids. Germline loops: CDR1 SEHNR, CDR2 FQNEAQ (reference sequence). The source material was naive CD8+ T cells sorted from blood. This clonotype was obtained from a man aged 25-45 years in good health. The V call is TRBV7-9, the J call TRBJ2-7; a weak D match, TRBD2 (7 bases). The CDR3, as DNA: TGTGCCAGCAGCTTAGCGCGGGGGCTAGGGGAGCAGTACTTC. It codes for CASSLARGLGEQYF.